The 24 T cell receptor beta chains reported below all come from one sample, sequenced in a study of blood T cell repertoires in COVID-19 (dated by TCRdb to about 2020). The library was produced with the immunoSEQ multiplex PCR assay. TCRdb's version of the immuneACCESS table is confined to in-frame rearrangements and falls short of the full clone set. An unresolved V gene accounts for under half of the shortfall where checked; the remainder is of unknown origin. Counted in this sample were some 150,000 clones; roughly 86% of them appeared once. The ten largest clones represent 0.9% to 0.95% of the sample. The specimen was peripheral blood. The receptors were gathered from a woman aged 45 to 65 with acute or convalescent COVID-19.

V is TRBV4-1 and J is TRBJ2-2; TRBD2 matches 8 bases. Trimming at V came to 4 bases and at J to 3 bases, leaving 13 bases not matched to a gene. The CDR3 totals 18 residues. The V gene's germline CDR1 is MGHRA and CDR2 YSYEKL. CDR3 DNA sequence: TGCGCCAGCAGCCCAGTCCTGTTGGGACTAGGGGACACCGGGGAGCTGTTTTTT. It translates to CASSPVLLGLGDTGELFF.

In its sample, this clone was seen a few times. This sequence joins TRBV5-1 and TRBJ1-2, with D possibly matching TRBD1 (6 bases). Trimming left V 0 bases short and J 4 bases short, with 19 bases between. Germline loops: CDR1 SGHRS, CDR2 YFSETQ. The length of the CDR3 is 17 residues. The CDR3 protein is CASSLVGGTGYGYGYTF. The CDR3 nucleotides are TGCGCCAGCAGCTTGGTTGGGGGAACAGGGTACGGCTATGGCTACACCTTC.

The V gene is TRBV7-8, the J gene TRBJ2-7; perhaps TRBD2 as D (6 bases). Germline V lookup: CDR1 SGHVS, CDR2 FQNEAQ. This CDR3 is built from 14 residues. V was cut by 0 bases and J by 7 bases, with 13 bases left in between. In DNA form, the CDR3 reads TGTGCCAGCAGCTTAGCCCCCCGGGGGAGGGAGCAGTACTTC. It is translated as CASSLAPRGREQYF.

This chain connects TRBV29-1 to TRBJ2-5; TRBD2 matches 7 bases. Per germline, CDR1 SQVTM and CDR2 ANQGSEA. V lost 7 bases to trimming and J lost 3 bases; unmatched junction nucleotides: 8. The CDR3 sequence is 13 residues long. Written as DNA, the CDR3 is TGCAGCGCCGGGGGAGGGATAGAAGAGACCCAGTACTTC. It is translated as CSAGGGIEETQYF.

The V gene is TRBV19, the J gene TRBJ2-1, with 7 bases fitting TRBD2. CDR1 LNHDA and CDR2 SQIVND come from the germline V gene (reference sequence). This CDR3 has 14 amino acids. V lost 6 bases to trimming and J lost 6 bases; unmatched junction nucleotides: 8. DNA for the CDR3: TGTGCCAGTAGGAATAGCGGCGGGGGCAATGAGCAGTTCTTC. Encoded protein: CASRNSGGGNEQFF.

The chain links TRBV27 to TRBJ1-6; the D gene is possibly TRBD1 (5 bases). V lost 6 bases and J lost 8, with 20 bases in between. The CDR3 spans 16 residues. Germline assignment: CDR1 MNHEY and CDR2 SMNVEV (reference sequence). The CDR3 spells CASRTLSSLGDSPLHF. The DNA of the CDR3 is TGTGCCAGCAGGACCCTCTCGTCGTTAGGGGATTCACCCCTCCACTTT.

The chain is built from TRBV7-8 and TRBJ2-3; perhaps TRBD1 as D (5 bases). The CDR3 loop spans 14 amino acids. Trimming removed 4 bases from V and 2 bases from J, with 10 bases in between. Per germline, CDR1 SGHVS and CDR2 FQNEAQ. This chain's CDR3 is CASSSGSFTDTQYF. The DNA of the CDR3 is TGTGCCAGCAGCTCAGGGTCCTTCACAGATACGCAGTATTTT.

V usage is TRBV4-1 and J usage is TRBJ2-7; TRBD2 aligns across 9 bases. Germline V gene lookup returns CDR1 MGHRA and CDR2 YSYEKL. The CDR3 runs to 17 residues. The J segment lost 2 bases and the V segment lost 3 bases, leaving 11 bases of the junction unmatched. CDR3 sequence: CASSHGLAGAITYEQYF. The CDR3 region has the DNA TGCGCCAGCAGCCATGGATTAGCGGGGGCAATAACCTACGAGCAGTACTTC.

This chain connects TRBV2 to TRBJ1-3, with D possibly TRBD1 on 6 matching bases. This CDR3 has 13 amino acids. V was shortened by 4 bases and J by 7 bases, with 11 bases between the two germline ends. Germline loops: CDR1 SNHLY, CDR2 FYNNEI. CDR3: CASSGDIGNTIYF. In nucleotides, the CDR3 is TGTGCCAGCAGTGGGGACATAGGGAACACCATATATTTT.

This clone was counted a single time. The chain combines TRBV11-2 with TRBJ2-7; possible D gene TRBD2, 6 bases. The CDR3 totals 15 residues. Germline assignment: CDR1 SGHAT and CDR2 FQNNGV. Trimming shortened V by 5 bases and J by 2 bases, and 16 bases separated the two germline ends. The CDR3 DNA is TGTGCCAGCAGCCCAAGGGCGGAGGGGCCCTACGAGCAGTACTTC. Its protein product is CASSPRAEGPYEQYF. Together with reference TRBV11-2 and TRBJ2-7, the CDR3 gives the full variable domain: EAGVAQSPRYKIIEKRQSVAFWCNPISGHATLYWYQQILGQGPKLLIQFQNNGVVDDSQLPKDRFSAERLKGVDSTLKIQPAKLEDSAVYLCASSPRAEGPYEQYFGPGTRLTVT.

The sample holds one count of this clone. This chain links TRBV6-5 with TRBJ1-4; the D gene is possibly TRBD1 (6 bases). With 6 bases removed from V and 0 bases from J, the gap between germline ends came to 11 bases. CDR3 length: 15 residues. Germline-derived CDR1 and CDR2 are MNHEY and SVGAGI. The CDR3 loop is CASRGQHATNEKLFF. DNA of the CDR3: TGTGCCAGCAGGGGACAACACGCAACTAATGAAAAACTGTTTTTT.

The rearrangement links TRBV24-1 to TRBJ1-1, with a tentative D call TRBD1 (5 bases). CDR1 is KGHDR, CDR2 SFDVKD, per germline. The CDR3 runs 13 residues. Trimming shortened V by 10 bases and J by 4 bases, and 15 bases separated the two germline ends. CDR3 residues: CATRGVGGTEAFF. The DNA for the CDR3 is TGTGCCACACGGGGAGTCGGGGGCACTGAAGCTTTCTTT.

The V call is TRBV11-3, the J call TRBJ2-1; D gene unclear. The CDR3 is made up of 13 amino acids. The germline V gene encodes CDR1 SGHNT and CDR2 YENEEA. Trimming took 5 bases from V and 6 from J, leaving 11 bases between them. CDR3 coding DNA: TGTGCCAGCAGCCCCCGTTTTAGCAATGAGCAGTTCTTC. Protein: CASSPRFSNEQFF.

This rearrangement joins TRBV5-6 to TRBJ1-5; D call uncertain. Germline CDR1 is SGHDT and CDR2 is YYEEEE. The CDR3 has 13 residues. V was clipped by 2 bases and J by 4 bases, with 7 bases between them. The CDR3 DNA reads as TGTGCCAGCAGCTTTATACAGAATCAGCCCCAGCATTTT. Protein product: CASSFIQNQPQHF.

This clone turned up a few times. The gene calls are TRBV9 and TRBJ1-6; TRBD1 might be the D (6 bases). This CDR3 spans 14 amino acids. CDR1 is SGDLS and CDR2 is YYNGEE in the germline V gene. V was shortened by 3 bases and J by 10 bases, with 14 bases between the two germline ends. In DNA form, the CDR3 reads TGTGCCAGCAGCGCCTCCGGGACACAGTCACCCCTCCACTTT. It is translated as CASSASGTQSPLHF.

The gene calls are TRBV24-1 and TRBJ2-2, with D possibly being TRBD1 (6 bases). Trimming took off 2 bases at V and 2 bases at J, with 14 bases between the two ends. The germline gives CDR1 KGHDR, CDR2 SFDVKD. CDR3 length: 17 amino acids. The CDR3 region has the DNA TGTGCCACCAGTGATTCGGCCGGGACACATAACACCGGGGAGCTGTTTTTT. This translates into CATSDSAGTHNTGELFF.

The V gene is TRBV5-5, the J gene TRBJ1-3, with no clear D. Trimming removed 4 bases from V and 0 bases from J, with 5 bases in between. The CDR3 covers 13 residues. Germline V CDR1 and CDR2: SGHKS, YYEKEE (reference sequence). The DNA for the CDR3 is TGTGCCAGCAGCCTAAACTCTGGAAACACCATATATTTT. This translates into CASSLNSGNTIYF.

This clone was seen a handful of times. The rearrangement joins TRBV27 to TRBJ1-1, with D possibly being TRBD1 (6 bases). This CDR3 region has 15 residues. The germline gives CDR1 MNHEY, CDR2 SMNVEV (reference sequence). V was pared by 1 base and J by 0 bases, with 9 bases between. The CDR3 region has the DNA TGTGCCAGCAGTTTATTGGGACACATGAACACTGAAGCTTTCTTT. Encoded protein: CASSLLGHMNTEAFF.

This chain links TRBV30 with TRBJ2-7, with D unclear. The CDR3 length is 14 residues. V lost 3 bases and J lost 1, with 13 bases in between. Germline V gene data show CDR1 as GTSNPN and CDR2 as SVGIG (reference sequence). The CDR3 DNA is TGTGCCTGGAGCGTGGTGGCAGGTTCCTACGAGCAGTACTTC. It codes for CAWSVVAGSYEQYF.

V gene TRBV7-8 combines with J gene TRBJ2-5; the match to TRBD2 covers 10 bases. Looked up from germline, CDR1 is SGHVS and CDR2 is FQNEAQ. J gave up 5 bases and V 5 bases, and 14 bases lay outside the gene matches. The CDR3 length is 17 residues. CDR3 residues: CASSQRGSGRAGETQYF. The CDR3 nucleotides read TGTGCCAGCAGCCAGCGGGGGAGCGGGAGGGCCGGGGAGACCCAGTACTTC.

The chain couples TRBV2 to TRBJ1-5; D gene ambiguous. Germline CDR1 SNHLY, CDR2 FYNNEI. The CDR3 has 15 amino acids. V dropped 5 bases and J dropped 4 bases, with 15 bases sitting between them. The CDR3 coding sequence is TGTGCCAGCAGTCTCCTGGCTCCGGGGAATCAGCCCCAGCATTTT. It yields the protein CASSLLAPGNQPQHF.

This CDR3 is CAISTPRGPFANEQFF. CDR3 coding DNA: TGTGCCATCAGTACCCCCAGGGGGCCCTTCGCCAATGAGCAGTTCTTC. This chain links TRBV10-3 with TRBJ2-1; 8 nucleotides align to TRBD1. Trimming cost V 5 bases and J 6 bases; bases outside gene matches: 12. CDR3 length: 16 amino acids. Germline CDR1 ENHRY, CDR2 SYGVKD.

There are a few counts of this clone. The CDR3 reads CASSSETGDYTF. The CDR3 DNA reads TGTGCCAGCAGCTCAGAAACAGGGGACTACACCTTC. This sequence joins TRBV7-9 and TRBJ1-2; the match to TRBD1 covers 7 bases. V lost 4 bases and J lost 10; bases outside the gene matches: 6. This CDR3 has 12 residues. Germline V gene data show CDR1 as SEHNR and CDR2 as FQNEAQ (reference sequence).

The V and J genes are TRBV18 and TRBJ2-3; 10 nucleotides line up with TRBD1. V lost 6 bases to trimming and J lost 5 bases; unmatched junction nucleotides: 11. Germline V lookup: CDR1 KGHSH, CDR2 LQKENI. The CDR3 covers 16 residues. The CDR3 reads CASSLTGTGVQDTQYF. CDR3 nucleotides: TGTGCCAGCTCGTTAACCGGGACAGGGGTGCAAGATACGCAGTATTTT.